This T cell receptor beta chain came from a study of CD8 T cells in ankylosing spondylitis. Study-wide results and limits: Clones that were linked to disease were CD8+ and were relatively rare in peripheral blood. Blood of patients with ankylosing spondylitis appeared to be characterized by a TCR beta motif of several highly homologous variants.

TCRdb ran MiXCR on the 5' RACE reads and lists one entry per CDR3 protein. The sample has 150,000 to 250,000 distinct CDR3 sequences; roughly 12% are singletons. The CDR3 length is 18 residues. Notes on this clonotype: Its cognate antigen is unknown.

The TCR sequence derives from a male donor with ankylosing spondylitis or in good health (not recorded which). V and J are TRBV21-1 and TRBJ1-6. TRBV21-1 is a pseudogene locus. Sequenced input: blood, either unsorted or a sorted T cell fraction (not recorded which). The CDR3 loop is CASSKRKGRTLYNSPLHF. In DNA form, the CDR3 reads TGTGCCAGCAGCAAACGAAAGGGCAGAACCCTCTATAATTCACCCCTCCACTTT.